These 28 T cell receptor beta chains were all obtained from the same sample, sequenced in a study of monozygotic twins with inflammatory bowel disease (dated by TCRdb to between 2018 and 2021). The library was generated by 5' RACE. Data came from an Illumina HiSeq 2500. TCRdb reprocessed the reads, and each CDR3 protein sequence is entered once, without DNA. The table held for this sample gives approximately 330,000 distinct CDR3 sequences. Together, the top ten hold roughly 2% of the sample. The sequencing input was blood. These TCRs come from a human donor with ulcerative colitis or Crohn's disease, or a healthy co-twin of an affected twin (not recorded which).

This chain connects TRBV4-1 to TRBJ2-7; TCRdb's D call, TRBD1, is unchecked because there is no DNA. This CDR3 spans 14 amino acids. CDR1 is MGHRA and CDR2 is YSYEKL in the germline V gene. The CDR3 protein is CASSRGWGALEQYF.

The chain uses TRBV6-4 and TRBJ1-6; TCRdb lists TRBD1, though no DNA is available to test this call. Germline CDR1 and CDR2: MRHNA and SNTAGT. The CDR3 runs 15 residues. CDR3 amino acids: CASSDFPGGDSPLHF.

This chain links TRBV28 with TRBJ2-7. Germline V lookup: CDR1 MDHEN, CDR2 SYDVKM. CDR3 size: 12 residues. The CDR3 region is CASSPLGDEQYF.

J is TRBJ1-2 and V is TRBV12-3 or TRBV12-4; TCRdb's D gene call, TRBD1, goes unchecked for lack of DNA. There are 13 residues in the CDR3. CDR3: CASKLQGAYGYTF.

The chain employs TRBV7-9 and TRBJ2-1; the D call of TRBD2 rests on TCRdb alone, since no DNA is present to check it. Germline V lookup: CDR1 SEHNR, CDR2 FQNEAQ (reference sequence). The CDR3 totals 17 residues. CDR3 sequence reads: CASSYRVTSGSIYEQFF.

The chain combines TRBV20-1 with TRBJ2-7. This CDR3 has 14 amino acids. The germline V gene encodes CDR1 DFQATT and CDR2 SNEGSKA (reference sequence). The CDR3 sequence: CSALTRSLPYEQYF.

The rearrangement joins TRBV12-3 or TRBV12-4 to TRBJ1-5. This CDR3 comprises 14 residues. Here the CDR3 reads CASSPTSLNQPQHF.

V and J are TRBV5-1 and TRBJ2-1. The germline V gene encodes CDR1 SGHRS and CDR2 YFSETQ. The CDR3 has 12 amino acids. Here the CDR3 reads CASSLDVNEQFF.

The rearrangement uses TRBV5-1 and TRBJ2-2. The CDR3 is 16 amino acids. Germline loops: CDR1 SGHRS, CDR2 YFSETQ. The CDR3 region is CASSLTHRRDTGELFF.

This chain joins TRBV15 and TRBJ2-3; TCRdb calls TRBD2, which cannot be checked without DNA. The V gene's germline CDR1 is LNHNV and CDR2 YYDKDF (reference sequence). The CDR3 is 19 amino acids. CDR3 amino acids: CATSRDVGTSGSSQDTQYF.

This chain connects TRBV5-1 to TRBJ2-3; TCRdb selects TRBD2, and the lack of DNA leaves this call unchecked. This CDR3 comprises 15 residues. Germline assignment: CDR1 SGHRS and CDR2 YFSETQ. The CDR3 is CASSLSSGGSDTQYF.

The chain employs TRBV6-5 and TRBJ2-1; the D call from TCRdb, TRBD2, cannot be confirmed without DNA. CDR1 is MNHEY and CDR2 is SVGAGI in the germline V gene. The length of the CDR3 is 13 residues. The CDR3 protein is CTSNPTRGHEQFF.

The CDR3 loop reads CASSLGTSGDNEQFF. This chain connects TRBV28 to TRBJ2-1; there is no DNA to check the TCRdb D call of TRBD2. The CDR3 is 15 residues long. Germline CDR1 MDHEN, CDR2 SYDVKM. The full variable domain, its missing parts supplied by reference TRBV28 and TRBJ2-1, is DVKVTQSSRYLVKRTGEKVFLECVQDMDHENMFWYRQDPGLGLRLIYFSYDVKMKEKGDIPEGYSVSREKKERFSLILESASTNQTSMYLCASSLGTSGDNEQFFGPGTRLTVL.

The J gene is TRBJ2-7, the V gene TRBV27; TCRdb returns TRBD1, unconfirmable since there is no DNA. CDR1 MNHEY and CDR2 SMNVEV come from the germline V gene (reference sequence). The CDR3 length is 18 residues. The CDR3 sequence: CASSLSMGRGGNSYEQYF.

V is TRBV7-2 and J is TRBJ2-3; no DNA is available, so the TRBD1 call from TCRdb remains unchecked. The CDR3 is 14 amino acids. The germline CDR1 and CDR2 sequences are SGHTA and FQGNSA. The CDR3 sequence is CASSLEPSPDTQYF.

The V call is TRBV27, the J call TRBJ2-3; the TRBD2 assignment by TCRdb is unverifiable without DNA. Germline CDR1 reads MNHEY; CDR2 reads SMNVEV (reference sequence). The CDR3 extends over 15 amino acids. The CDR3: CASSFSGMATDTQYF.

The genes are TRBV10-3 and TRBJ2-5; lacking DNA, the TRBD1 call made by TCRdb goes unchecked. The CDR3 extends over 12 amino acids. Germline loops: CDR1 ENHRY, CDR2 SYGVKD. The CDR3 loop reads CATSRQGETQYF.

This CDR3 reads CAWSVGGAANYGYTF. V usage is TRBV30 and J usage is TRBJ1-2; the D call from TCRdb, TRBD1, cannot be confirmed without DNA. This CDR3 is built from 15 residues. Germline CDR1 GTSNPN, CDR2 SVGIG (reference sequence).

This chain connects TRBV5-1 to TRBJ1-1; TCRdb's D gene call, TRBD1, goes unchecked for lack of DNA. The germline V gene encodes CDR1 SGHRS and CDR2 YFSETQ. This CDR3 comprises 15 residues. The CDR3 is CASSSSGQLNTEAFF.

The rearrangement links TRBV30 to TRBJ1-5; TCRdb calls TRBD1, which cannot be checked without DNA. The CDR3 has 13 amino acids. CDR1 GTSNPN and CDR2 SVGIG come from the germline V gene (reference sequence). The CDR3 loop is CAWTDSFNQPQHF. Full variable domain (missing parts from reference TRBV30 and TRBJ1-5): SQTIHQWPATLVQPVGSPLSLECTVEGTSNPNLYWYRQAAGRGLQLLFYSVGIGQISSEVPQNLSASRPQDRQFILSSKKLLLSDSGFYLCAWTDSFNQPQHFGDGTRLSIL.

The CDR3 sequence: CASTSFGGPGANVLTF. V usage is TRBV12-3 or TRBV12-4 and J usage is TRBJ2-6. The CDR3 totals 16 residues.

The V gene is TRBV14, the J gene TRBJ2-3; with no DNA, the TCRdb D assignment of TRBD2 cannot be verified. In germline, CDR1 is SGHDN, CDR2 FVKESK. This CDR3 is built from 16 residues. The CDR3 protein is CASSRTSGTITDTQYF.

The rearrangement links TRBV6-2 or TRBV6-3 to TRBJ2-5; the TRBD2 assignment by TCRdb is unverifiable without DNA. CDR3 size: 15 residues. Germline V gene lookup returns CDR1 MNHEY and CDR2 SVGEGT. The chain's CDR3 is CASSYIPLAPETQYF.

The chain combines TRBV28 with TRBJ2-7; TCRdb's D call of TRBD2 is untestable without DNA. This CDR3 has 16 residues. CDR1 and CDR2 (germline): MDHEN, SYDVKM. The CDR3 here is CASRRELRTKVHEQYF.

The chain couples TRBV12-3 or TRBV12-4 to TRBJ2-2; lacking DNA, the TRBD1 call made by TCRdb goes unchecked. The CDR3 has 14 residues. Here the CDR3 reads CASSLTGNTGELFF.

This sequence joins TRBV28 and TRBJ2-1; checking the TCRdb D call of TRBD1 is not possible without DNA. CDR3 length equals 15 residues. CDR1 and CDR2 from the germline V gene are MDHEN and SYDVKM. The CDR3 region is CASSRPGQPNNEQFF. Supplemented by reference TRBV28 and TRBJ2-1, the full variable domain reads DVKVTQSSRYLVKRTGEKVFLECVQDMDHENMFWYRQDPGLGLRLIYFSYDVKMKEKGDIPEGYSVSREKKERFSLILESASTNQTSMYLCASSRPGQPNNEQFFGPGTRLTVL.

This sequence joins TRBV4-1 and TRBJ1-4. The germline CDR1 and CDR2 sequences are MGHRA and YSYEKL. This CDR3 is 14 amino acids long. The CDR3 is CASSLLAGGEKLFF.

The genes are TRBV29-1 and TRBJ2-2. Per germline, CDR1 SQVTM and CDR2 ANQGSEA. The CDR3 is 12 residues long. CDR3 region: CSAAQLTGELFF.